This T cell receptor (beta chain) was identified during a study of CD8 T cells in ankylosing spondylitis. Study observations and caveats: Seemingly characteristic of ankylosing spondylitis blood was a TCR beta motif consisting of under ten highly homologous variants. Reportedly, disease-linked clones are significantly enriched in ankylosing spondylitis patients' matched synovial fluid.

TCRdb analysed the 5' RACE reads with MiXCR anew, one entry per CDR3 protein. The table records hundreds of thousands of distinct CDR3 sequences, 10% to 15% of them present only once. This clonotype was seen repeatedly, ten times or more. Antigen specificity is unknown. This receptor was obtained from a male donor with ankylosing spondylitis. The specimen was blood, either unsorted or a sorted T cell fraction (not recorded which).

As DNA, the CDR3 is TGCAGCGTTGTGGTGGGGGCGAGTGGCTACACCTTC. This codes for CSVVVGASGYTF. V gene TRBV29-1 combines with J gene TRBJ1-2, with D possibly TRBD1 on 6 matching bases. Germline CDR1 and CDR2: SQVTM and ANQGSEA. V lost 4 bases, J lost 7 bases, and 13 bases lay in between. There are 12 residues in the CDR3. Full variable domain (remainder filled in from reference TRBV29-1 and TRBJ1-2): SAVISQKPSRDICQRGTSLTIQCQVDSQVTMMFWYRQQPGQSLTLIATANQGSEATYESGFVIDKFPISRPNLTFSTLTVSNMSPEDSSIYLCSVVVGASGYTFGSGTRLTVV.